These T cell receptor beta chains were read from a single sample in a study of blood T cell repertoires in COVID-19. Generated by immunoSEQ multiplex PCR, the TCRdb table keeps only in-frame clones and is missing some. This sample has 98,000 or so clones, with roughly 80% found just once. Sequenced: peripheral blood. The receptors shown here come from a man aged 60 to 69 with acute or convalescent COVID-19. The CDR3 runs from the conserved cysteine through the conserved F or W. The order of the fields is V gene, J gene, clone size, D gene, CDR3 protein, CDR3 DNA. D genes are given only for firm matches. Size values are once, few and many counts, or a class for expanded clones, and some rows have none.

V gene: TRBV5-4
J gene: TRBJ2-1
clone size: .
D gene: TRBD2
CDR3 protein: CASSAGLAGYNEQFF
CDR3 DNA: TGTGCCAGCAGCGCGGGACTAGCGGGCTACAATGAGCAGTTCTTC

V gene: TRBV6-2/TRBV6-3
J gene: TRBJ2-3
clone size: .
D gene: TRBD2
CDR3 protein: CASSSTSGEGTDTQYF
CDR3 DNA: TGTGCCAGCAGTTCTACTAGCGGAGAGGGCACAGATACGCAGTATTTT

V gene: TRBV10-2
J gene: TRBJ2-3
clone size: once
D gene: TRBD2
CDR3 protein: CASSGTSGTDTQYF
CDR3 DNA: TGCGCCAGCAGTGGGACTAGCGGCACAGATACGCAGTATTTT

V gene: TRBV5-6
J gene: TRBJ2-2
clone size: .
D gene: TRBD2
CDR3 protein: CASSLTGGPTGELFF
CDR3 DNA: TGTGCCAGCAGCTTGACGGGAGGGCCCACCGGGGAGCTGTTTTTT

V gene: TRBV5-4
J gene: TRBJ2-3
clone size: .
D gene: .
CDR3 protein: CASSPEAGGADTQYF
CDR3 DNA: TGTGCCAGCAGCCCGGAGGCAGGAGGGGCAGATACGCAGTATTTT

V gene: TRBV10-1
J gene: TRBJ2-1
clone size: once
D gene: .
CDR3 protein: CASSGSRGPYNEQFF
CDR3 DNA: TGCGCCAGCAGTGGGAGTAGAGGGCCCTACAATGAGCAGTTCTTC

V gene: TRBV28
J gene: TRBJ1-1
clone size: .
D gene: .
CDR3 protein: CASSPNLSRIKAFF
CDR3 DNA: TGTGCCAGCAGCCCAAACCTAAGCAGGATTAAAGCTTTCTTT

V gene: TRBV30
J gene: TRBJ2-7
clone size: once
D gene: TRBD1
CDR3 protein: CAWRGTGGYEQYF
CDR3 DNA: TGTGCCTGGAGAGGGACAGGCGGATACGAGCAGTACTTC

V gene: TRBV15
J gene: TRBJ2-7
clone size: .
D gene: .
CDR3 protein: CATSRVLSYEQYF
CDR3 DNA: TGTGCCACCAGCAGAGTTCTTAGCTACGAGCAGTACTTC

V gene: TRBV11-2
J gene: TRBJ2-5
clone size: .
D gene: TRBD2
CDR3 protein: CASSLSPGLQETQYF
CDR3 DNA: TGTGCCAGCAGCTTATCCCCGGGACTACAAGAGACCCAGTACTTC

V gene: TRBV6-5
J gene: TRBJ2-1
clone size: .
D gene: .
CDR3 protein: CASSFYRVGWNEQFF
CDR3 DNA: TGTGCCAGCAGTTTCTACAGGGTAGGTTGGAATGAGCAGTTCTTC

V gene: TRBV30
J gene: TRBJ2-7
clone size: .
D gene: TRBD1
CDR3 protein: CAWSFRDSFQWGSFEQYF
CDR3 DNA: TGTGCCTGGAGTTTCAGGGACAGTTTTCAGTGGGGTTCGTTCGAGCAGTACTTC

V gene: TRBV27
J gene: TRBJ1-3
clone size: .
D gene: .
CDR3 protein: CASSLARPSSGNTIYF
CDR3 DNA: TGTGCCAGCAGTTTAGCCCGCCCGAGCTCTGGAAACACCATATATTTT

V gene: TRBV7-2
J gene: TRBJ2-7
clone size: .
D gene: TRBD1
CDR3 protein: CASSLGVTGAQEQYF
CDR3 DNA: TGTGCCAGCAGCTTAGGCGTAACAGGGGCTCAGGAGCAGTACTTC

V gene: TRBV7-9
J gene: TRBJ1-1
clone size: few
D gene: TRBD1
CDR3 protein: CASNMPQGAGTEAFF
CDR3 DNA: TGTGCCAGCAACATGCCTCAGGGGGCGGGCACTGAAGCTTTCTTT

V gene: TRBV7-3
J gene: TRBJ2-2
clone size: .
D gene: TRBD2
CDR3 protein: CASSPDRGGAGELFF
CDR3 DNA: TGTGCCAGCAGTCCGGATCGTGGGGGGGCCGGGGAGCTGTTTTTT

V gene: TRBV7-3
J gene: TRBJ1-2
clone size: .
D gene: .
CDR3 protein: CASSSQAGIGYTF
CDR3 DNA: TGTGCCAGCAGCTCCCAAGCGGGGATCGGCTACACCTTC

V gene: TRBV4-3
J gene: TRBJ2-7
clone size: .
D gene: TRBD2
CDR3 protein: CASSHGLAGFPYEQYF
CDR3 DNA: TGCGCCAGCAGCCATGGACTAGCGGGATTCCCCTACGAGCAGTACTTC

V gene: TRBV30
J gene: TRBJ2-1
clone size: .
D gene: TRBD2
CDR3 protein: CAWSISGRPWEQFF
CDR3 DNA: TGTGCCTGGAGTATCAGCGGGAGGCCATGGGAGCAGTTCTTC

V gene: TRBV5-6
J gene: TRBJ1-2
clone size: .
D gene: TRBD1
CDR3 protein: CASSLWDRGGGYTF
CDR3 DNA: TGTGCCAGCAGCTTGTGGGACAGGGGAGGTGGCTACACCTTC

V gene: TRBV15
J gene: TRBJ2-1
clone size: .
D gene: .
CDR3 protein: CATSRDKADSYNEQFF
CDR3 DNA: TGTGCCACCAGCAGAGATAAAGCGGATTCCTACAATGAGCAGTTCTTC

V gene: TRBV27
J gene: TRBJ2-7
clone size: .
D gene: TRBD1
CDR3 protein: CASIYRGLVDEQYF
CDR3 DNA: TGTGCCAGCATTTACAGGGGGCTGGTCGACGAGCAGTACTTC

V gene: TRBV5-1
J gene: TRBJ1-6
clone size: .
D gene: .
CDR3 protein: CASSSDGGTSPLHF
CDR3 DNA: TGCGCCAGCAGCTCCGACGGGGGAACTTCACCCCTCCACTTT

V gene: TRBV5-5
J gene: TRBJ2-7
clone size: .
D gene: .
CDR3 protein: CASSLGSTSSYEQYF
CDR3 DNA: TGTGCCAGCAGCTTGGGTTCGACATCTTCCTACGAGCAGTACTTC

V gene: TRBV12-3/TRBV12-4
J gene: TRBJ1-5
clone size: .
D gene: .
CDR3 protein: CASSINIQPQHF
CDR3 DNA: TGTGCCAGCAGTATTAATATTCAGCCCCAGCATTTT

V gene: TRBV4-3
J gene: TRBJ2-2
clone size: few
D gene: TRBD2
CDR3 protein: CASSRGRDRTGELFF
CDR3 DNA: TGCGCCAGCAGCCGCGGGAGGGATAGGACCGGGGAGCTGTTTTTT

V gene: TRBV6-5
J gene: TRBJ2-2
clone size: .
D gene: TRBD1
CDR3 protein: CASRRGQGATGELFF
CDR3 DNA: TGTGCCAGCAGGCGCGGACAGGGGGCAACCGGGGAGCTGTTTTTT

V gene: TRBV5-5
J gene: TRBJ2-7
clone size: few
D gene: .
CDR3 protein: CASSLVGGSYEQYF
CDR3 DNA: TGTGCCAGCAGCTTGGTCGGGGGCTCCTACGAGCAGTACTTC

V gene: TRBV6-5
J gene: TRBJ1-1
clone size: .
D gene: .
CDR3 protein: CASSSNYGDDFF
CDR3 DNA: TGTGCCAGCAGTTCGAACTACGGCGATGATTTCTTT

V gene: TRBV7-8
J gene: TRBJ1-3
clone size: .
D gene: TRBD1
CDR3 protein: CASSLLGTAISGNTIYF
CDR3 DNA: TGTGCCAGCAGCTTACTCGGGACAGCGATCTCTGGAAACACCATATATTTT

V gene: TRBV7-3
J gene: TRBJ2-1
clone size: .
D gene: .
CDR3 protein: CASSSTRDTGTQFF
CDR3 DNA: TGTGCCAGCAGCTCAACAAGGGACACCGGAACGCAGTTCTTC

V gene: TRBV5-1
J gene: TRBJ1-1
clone size: .
D gene: .
CDR3 protein: CASSLEGHGVTEAFF
CDR3 DNA: TGCGCCAGCAGCTTGGAGGGACACGGTGTCACTGAAGCTTTCTTT

V gene: TRBV18
J gene: TRBJ1-4
clone size: .
D gene: .
CDR3 protein: CASSPVNSGEKLFF
CDR3 DNA: TGTGCCAGCTCACCAGTGAATAGCGGTGAAAAACTGTTTTTT

V gene: TRBV19
J gene: TRBJ1-5
clone size: .
D gene: .
CDR3 protein: CASSPTYSNQPQHF
CDR3 DNA: TGTGCCAGTAGTCCGACTTATAGCAATCAGCCCCAGCATTTT

V gene: TRBV4-2
J gene: TRBJ1-5
clone size: .
D gene: TRBD1
CDR3 protein: CASSQARQGWDQPQHF
CDR3 DNA: TGTGCCAGCAGCCAAGCCAGACAGGGCTGGGATCAGCCCCAGCATTTT

V gene: TRBV30
J gene: TRBJ2-2
clone size: few
D gene: .
CDR3 protein: CAWSLTATGELFF
CDR3 DNA: TGTGCCTGGAGTTTGACAGCCACCGGGGAGCTGTTTTTT

V gene: TRBV30
J gene: TRBJ2-7
clone size: .
D gene: .
CDR3 protein: CAWSVGYGYEQYF
CDR3 DNA: TGTGCCTGGAGTGTGGGTTACGGGTACGAGCAGTACTTC

V gene: TRBV11-3
J gene: TRBJ1-1
clone size: .
D gene: .
CDR3 protein: CASSLGVGEHSEAFF
CDR3 DNA: TGTGCCAGCAGCTTAGGGGTAGGGGAACATTCTGAAGCTTTCTTT

V gene: TRBV11-2
J gene: TRBJ2-7
clone size: many
D gene: TRBD1
CDR3 protein: CASSPTRDRIGHEQYF
CDR3 DNA: TGTGCCAGCAGCCCAACCCGGGACAGGATTGGCCACGAGCAGTACTTC

V gene: TRBV29-1
J gene: TRBJ2-7
clone size: .
D gene: TRBD1
CDR3 protein: CSVVGQGGSYEQYF
CDR3 DNA: TGCAGCGTTGTTGGACAGGGGGGTTCCTACGAGCAGTACTTC

V gene: TRBV7-9
J gene: TRBJ1-5
clone size: .
D gene: TRBD1
CDR3 protein: CASSATGGHQPQHF
CDR3 DNA: TGTGCCAGCAGCGCCACAGGGGGCCATCAGCCCCAGCATTTT

V gene: TRBV3-1/TRBV3-2
J gene: TRBJ2-6
clone size: .
D gene: .
CDR3 protein: CASSQAGTWYSGANVLTF
CDR3 DNA: TGTGCCAGCAGCCAAGCCGGGACTTGGTACTCTGGGGCCAACGTCCTGACTTTC

V gene: TRBV6-5
J gene: TRBJ2-5
clone size: .
D gene: .
CDR3 protein: CASSYSTGRETQYF
CDR3 DNA: TGTGCCAGCAGTTACTCGACAGGGAGGGAGACCCAGTACTTC

V gene: TRBV12-3/TRBV12-4
J gene: TRBJ1-5
clone size: .
D gene: TRBD1
CDR3 protein: CASRRQGEPQHF
CDR3 DNA: TGTGCCAGCAGGCGACAGGGGGAGCCCCAGCATTTT

V gene: TRBV19
J gene: TRBJ1-1
clone size: .
D gene: TRBD1
CDR3 protein: CASSTTGAMNTEAFF
CDR3 DNA: TGTGCCAGTAGTACCACAGGGGCCATGAACACTGAAGCTTTCTTT

V gene: TRBV27
J gene: TRBJ1-1
clone size: .
D gene: TRBD1
CDR3 protein: CASSMTGLEAFF
CDR3 DNA: TGTGCCAGCAGTATGACAGGGCTCGAAGCTTTCTTT

V gene: TRBV11-3
J gene: TRBJ1-1
clone size: .
D gene: .
CDR3 protein: CASSLVGSNTEAFF
CDR3 DNA: TGTGCCAGCAGCTTAGTCGGTTCGAACACTGAAGCTTTCTTT

V gene: TRBV14
J gene: TRBJ2-5
clone size: few
D gene: TRBD2
CDR3 protein: CASSQDLAGRGRTQYF
CDR3 DNA: TGTGCCAGCAGCCAAGATTTGGCAGGGAGGGGAAGGACCCAGTACTTC

V gene: TRBV27
J gene: TRBJ2-7
clone size: .
D gene: .
CDR3 protein: CASSLGQGTYEQYF
CDR3 DNA: TGTGCCAGCAGTTTAGGCCAGGGGACCTACGAGCAGTACTTC

V gene: TRBV19
J gene: TRBJ2-3
clone size: .
D gene: .
CDR3 protein: CASSISHSTDTQYF
CDR3 DNA: TGTGCCAGTAGTATTTCCCACTCGACAGATACGCAGTATTTT